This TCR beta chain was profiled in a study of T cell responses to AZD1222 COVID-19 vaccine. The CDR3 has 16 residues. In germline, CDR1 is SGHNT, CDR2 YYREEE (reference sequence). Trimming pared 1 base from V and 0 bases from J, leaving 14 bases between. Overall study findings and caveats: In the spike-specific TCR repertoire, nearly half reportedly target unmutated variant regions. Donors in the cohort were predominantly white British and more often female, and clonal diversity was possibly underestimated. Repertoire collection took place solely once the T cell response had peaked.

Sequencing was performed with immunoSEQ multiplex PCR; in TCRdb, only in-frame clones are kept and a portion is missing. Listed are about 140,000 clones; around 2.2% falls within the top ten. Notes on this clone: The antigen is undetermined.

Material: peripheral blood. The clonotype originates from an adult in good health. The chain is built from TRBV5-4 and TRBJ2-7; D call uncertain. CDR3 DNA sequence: TGTGCCAGCAGCTTGAGCCTGGACGTCAGCTCCTACGAGCAGTACTTC. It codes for CASSLSLDVSSYEQYF.